This TCR beta chain originates from a study of breast tumors, draining lymph nodes, adjacent tissues. Study results and limitations: Compared with lymph nodes, tumors were less diverse; compared with nontumor tissue, more. Data only fit, rather than demonstrated, lymph node origin of most tumor T cells. Data fit most tumor T cells coming from lymph node, expanding in tumor. Compared with basal-like, luminal-like tumors shared significantly more repertoire with nontumor tissue.

CDR3 length: 16 amino acids. With 0 bases removed from V and 4 bases from J, the gap between germline ends came to 13 bases. Germline V gene data show CDR1 as LGHNA and CDR2 as YNFKEQ. Samples came from axillary lymph nodes draining the breast cancer. TCRdb passed the multiplex PCR reads through MiXCR, listing each CDR3 protein once. The repertoire holds roughly 130,000 distinct CDR3 sequences, with 15% to 20% as singletons. In its sample, this clonotype was seen many times. Its antigen is not identified. The clonotype was recovered from a female donor with breast cancer. Some clones in this sample may be carry-over from other donors' samples. The chain couples TRBV4-2 to TRBJ1-3; D might be TRBD1 (5 bases). The specimen sequenced was axillary lymph node tissue. This CDR3 reads CASSQDLGGPGNTIYF. CDR3 coding DNA: TGTGCCAGCAGCCAAGATCTGGGGGGACCCGGAAACACCATATATTTT.